What follows describes a single T cell receptor beta chain. Its antigen remains unidentified. This sample stems from a study of lymphopenia after photon versus proton radiotherapy. Broader study findings: Better survival with proton therapy was suggested as possible, not demonstrated. Post-nadir TCR diversity decline inversely tracked overall survival among those who died. Oligoclonal CD8+ Temra expansion after nadir drove photon patients' diversity drop.

Here immunoSEQ multiplex PCR was the method, and the copy in TCRdb shows in-frame clones only, minus some. There are around 150,000 clones in the sample; more than 85% occur only once, and around 4.7% lies in the top ten. Germline V gives CDR1 ENHRY, CDR2 SYGVKD. Trimming pared 2 bases from V and 2 bases from J, leaving 3 bases between. The CDR3 runs 12 residues. This chain links TRBV10-3 with TRBJ2-5; no firm D call. The sample consisted of peripheral blood, taken from a patient treated with photon-based radiotherapy. This TCR derives from a man in his fifties with gastric cancer. The CDR3 nucleotides read TGTGCCATCAGTGAGGGGCAAGAGACCCAGTACTTC. It codes for CAISEGQETQYF.